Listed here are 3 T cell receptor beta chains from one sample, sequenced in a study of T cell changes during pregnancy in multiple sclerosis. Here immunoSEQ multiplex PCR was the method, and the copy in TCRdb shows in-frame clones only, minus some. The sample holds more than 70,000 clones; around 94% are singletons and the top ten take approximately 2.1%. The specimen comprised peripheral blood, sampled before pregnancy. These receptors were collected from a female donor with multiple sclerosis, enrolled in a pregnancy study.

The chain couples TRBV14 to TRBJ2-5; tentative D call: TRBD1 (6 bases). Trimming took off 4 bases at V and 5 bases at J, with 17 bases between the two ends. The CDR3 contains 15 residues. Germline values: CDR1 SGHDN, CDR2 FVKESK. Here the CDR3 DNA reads TGTGCCAGCAGCCCAGGGGACACCCCGGGGGAGACCCAGTACTTC. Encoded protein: CASSPGDTPGETQYF.

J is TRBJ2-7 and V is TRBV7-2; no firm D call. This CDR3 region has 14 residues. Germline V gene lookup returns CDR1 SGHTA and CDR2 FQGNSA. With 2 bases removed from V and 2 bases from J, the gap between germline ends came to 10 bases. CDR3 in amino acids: CASSLYPQTYEQYF. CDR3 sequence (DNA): TGTGCCAGCAGCTTATATCCACAGACCTACGAGCAGTACTTC.

CDR3 coding DNA: TGTGCCAGCAGCAAGGGGGACTCTGGAAACACCATATATTTT. This encodes CASSKGDSGNTIYF. This chain uses TRBV7-6 with TRBJ1-3, with D possibly TRBD1 on 6 matching bases. The CDR3 is made up of 14 amino acids. Trimming left V 5 bases short and J 0 bases short, with 8 bases between. CDR1 and CDR2 (germline): SGHVS, FNYEAQ.